This TCR beta chain stems from a study of blood T cells in healthy people across ages. Study findings and constraints: A strong correlation was found between TCR beta diversity and the percentage of naive T cells. There were more naive CD4+ cells and higher diversity in long-lived donors than in aged donors.

The germline gives CDR1 MNHEY, CDR2 SVGEGT. CDR3 length: 16 residues. The V end lost 0 bases, the J end lost 0 bases, and 11 bases lay between the germline ends. Comment on this clonotype: Its specificity is not known.

At least 5.5 micrograms of total RNA were extracted per sample. Using a J-beta primer mix together with a sample-barcoded 5' primer, a second PCR was run for roughly 6 to 12 cycles. Unique molecular identifiers of 12 random nucleotides labeled each cDNA. Via MiXCR, TCRdb re-called the 5' RACE reads, giving one row per CDR3 protein. The sample holds fewer than 900,000 distinct CDR3 sequences; around 40% are singletons and the top ten take 20% to 25%. J is TRBJ1-1 and V is TRBV6-2 or TRBV6-3, with D perhaps TRBD1 (5 bases). The source material was blood. The sequence derives from a woman aged 55-69 years in good health. The CDR3 spells CASSYSSGTLNTEAFF. DNA for the CDR3: TGTGCCAGCAGTTACTCGTCTGGGACGTTGAACACTGAAGCTTTCTTT.